These 8 T cell receptor beta chains were sequenced from one sample in a study of blood T cells in healthy people across ages. Alongside a J-beta primer mix, a sample-barcoded 5' primer served in a second PCR lasting about 7 to 12 cycles. TCRdb passed the 5' RACE reads through MiXCR, listing each CDR3 protein once. The data contain 700,000 to 950,000 distinct CDR3 sequences, 58% of them singletons. The sample taken for sequencing was blood. These receptors were collected from a man under 40 in good health.

This clonotype was counted only a few times. The genes are TRBV6-2 or TRBV6-3 and TRBJ2-6; D gene unclear. Trimming left V 6 bases short and J 4 bases short, with 7 bases between. The germline V gene has CDR1 MNHEY and CDR2 SVGEGT. The CDR3 runs 13 residues. CDR3 amino acids: CASSAQGANVLTF. CDR3 in DNA: TGTGCCAGCAGCGCACAGGGGGCCAACGTCCTGACTTTC.

The V gene is TRBV29-1, the J gene TRBJ2-1; 7 positions agree with TRBD1. Germline lookup yields CDR1 SQVTM and CDR2 ANQGSEA. This CDR3 has 14 residues. With 8 bases clipped from V and 2 bases from J, the junction kept 9 bases outside the gene matches. This CDR3 reads CSSRAGTAYNEQFF. The CDR3 region has the DNA TGCAGCTCCCGAGCCGGGACAGCCTACAATGAGCAGTTCTTC.

The V gene is TRBV7-8, the J gene TRBJ2-3, with 10 bases identical to TRBD1. The trim removed 1 base at V and 5 bases at J, leaving 9 bases unmatched. This CDR3 spans 17 amino acids. Germline CDR1 SGHVS, CDR2 FQNEAQ. The CDR3: CASSLGWDRGSGDTQYF. The DNA for the CDR3 is TGTGCCAGCAGCTTAGGGTGGGACAGGGGCTCAGGAGATACGCAGTATTTT.

The chain has TRBV5-1 and TRBJ2-5; 8 bases map to TRBD2. The DNA end is more similar to TRBJ2-7, so the J call may be wrong. This CDR3 has 15 amino acids. CDR1 is SGHRS and CDR2 is YFSETQ in the germline V gene. CDR3 loop: CASSSLAGMSYEQYF. In nucleotides, the CDR3 is TGCGCCAGCAGCTCTTTAGCGGGGATGAGCTACGAGCAGTACTTC.

This clonotype was detected once. This chain links TRBV7-2 with TRBJ2-2; D gene unclear. V dropped 5 bases and J dropped 5 bases, with 9 bases sitting between them. The CDR3 has 13 residues. The germline CDR1 and CDR2 sequences are SGHTA and FQGNSA. CDR3 sequence reads: CASSPHRTGELFF. The CDR3 DNA reads as TGTGCCAGCAGCCCTCATAGGACCGGGGAGCTGTTTTTT. The full variable domain, with the rest looked up from reference TRBV7-2 and TRBJ2-2, is GAGVSQSPSNKVTEKGKDVELRCDPISGHTALYWYRQSLGQGLEFLIYFQGNSAPDKSGLPSDRFSAERTGGSVSTLTIQRTQQEDSAVYLCASSPHRTGELFFGEGSRLTVL.

The V and J genes are TRBV20-1 and TRBJ2-7, with 7 bases that match TRBD2. The DNA end lines up better with TRBJ2-5; the J call may be wrong. CDR3 length: 12 residues. Germline V lookup: CDR1 DFQATT, CDR2 SNEGSKA (reference sequence). The chain's CDR3 is CSASVSGQTQYF. In nucleotides, the CDR3 is TGCAGTGCTAGTGTTAGCGGGCAGACCCAGTACTTC.

DNA for the CDR3: TGTGCCAGCGGGGGCGGTGGGATCACCTACGAGCAGTTCTTC. Amino acids: CASGGGGITYEQFF. The V call is TRBV7-2, the J call TRBJ2-1; D is possibly TRBD1 (6 bases). The CDR3 is 14 amino acids. V lost 8 bases and J 10 bases, leaving 21 bases between the germline ends. The germline gives CDR1 SGHTA, CDR2 FQGNSA.

V usage is TRBV7-2 and J usage is TRBJ1-2, with D maybe TRBD1 (5 bases). The germline V gene has CDR1 SGHTA and CDR2 FQGNSA. V gave up 1 base and J gave up 4 bases, with 7 bases separating them. This CDR3 is 13 amino acids long. CDR3 sequence: CASSLGDPYGYTF. The CDR3 DNA sequence: TGTGCCAGCAGCTTAGGGGACCCCTATGGCTACACCTTC.